The present T cell receptor beta chain was sequenced within a study of response to subunit inactivated influenza vaccine. General study points: The authors suggested that few new T cells are recruited per seasonal influenza vaccination.

The germline V gene has CDR1 SGHRS and CDR2 YFSETQ. V was cut by 6 bases and J by 3 bases, with 12 bases left in between. The CDR3 is 13 residues long. In TCRdb, the RT-PCR reads were re-called with MiXCR into one record per CDR3 protein. The sample includes almost 600,000 distinct CDR3 sequences, 11% to 15% seen only once; the top ten take over 8.5%. About this clonotype: Its matching antigen is unknown.

This receptor was identified in a man aged 50 to 59 who received an inactivated influenza vaccine. Source: PBMCs from blood, taken 12 days after vaccination. The gene calls are TRBV5-1 and TRBJ1-1; possibly TRBD1 for D (6 bases). As DNA, the CDR3 is TGCGCCAGCACGGCGGACAGCTACACTGAAGCTTTCTTT. Its protein is CASTADSYTEAFF.